The rows below give T cell receptor beta chains drawn from one sample of a study of blood T cells in healthy people across ages. One entry per CDR3 protein results from TCRdb running MiXCR on the 5' RACE reads. The repertoire includes approximately 400,000 distinct CDR3 sequences, 50% to 60% of them detected once, and 45% to 65% sits in the top ten. The sample consisted of blood. All receptors derive from a man between 60 and 75 years old in good health. Each CDR3 is given with its conserved first and last residue. The D gene is left open where the match is weak. Size is stated for part of the rows, as once, few or many counts, or as a class when the clone is expanded.

CATSEPAGGSDTQYF	TGTGCCACCAGTGAACCCGCGGGAGGGTCAGATACGCAGTATTTT	TRBJ2-3	NA	TRBD2	TRBV24-1
CASSYRTNQPQHF	TGTGCCAGCAGTTATAGAACTAATCAGCCCCAGCATTTT	TRBJ1-5	few	NA	TRBV6-2/TRBV6-3
CASSFPGGARGKNIQYF	TGTGCCAGCAGCTTCCCGGGGGGGGCACGTGGCAAAAACATTCAGTACTTC	TRBJ2-4	few	TRBD2	TRBV7-2
CSARVARGSYNEQFF	TGCAGTGCTAGAGTGGCACGGGGCTCCTACAATGAGCAGTTCTTC	TRBJ2-1	NA	NA	TRBV20-1
CSARGAGLSAGNEQFF	TGCAGTGCTAGAGGTGCGGGACTTTCCGCGGGGAATGAGCAGTTCTTC	TRBJ2-1	few	NA	TRBV20-1
CASTHRDGLAKNIQYF	TGTGCCAGCACCCACAGGGACGGCCTAGCCAAAAACATTCAGTACTTC	TRBJ2-4	NA	NA	TRBV2
CATQSGGKNEQFF	TGTGCCACCCAATCGGGGGGGAAAAATGAGCAGTTCTTC	TRBJ2-1	once	TRBD2	TRBV24-1
CSVDGLYNEQFF	TGCAGCGTTGACGGGCTCTACAATGAGCAGTTCTTC	TRBJ2-1	NA	NA	TRBV29-1
CASSGSSYNEQYF	TGTGCCAGCTCAGGGAGCTCCTACAATGAGCAGTACTTC	TRBJ2-5	NA	NA	TRBV18
CASSYRSDRGPHYEQYF	TGTGCCAGCAGTTACCGTTCCGACAGGGGTCCCCACTACGAGCAGTACTTC	TRBJ2-7	NA	TRBD1	TRBV6-5
CSATPSRVNYGYTF	TGCAGTGCCACTCCATCCCGGGTAAACTATGGCTACACCTTC	TRBJ1-2	few	NA	TRBV20-1
CASSLAAGGLYQETQYF	TGCGCCAGCAGCTTGGCCGCAGGGGGATTGTACCAAGAGACCCAGTACTTC	TRBJ2-5	NA	TRBD1	TRBV5-1
CASSVHRDGTGDTQYF	TGTGCCAGCAGCGTCCATCGGGACGGAACAGGCGATACGCAGTATTTT	TRBJ2-3	few	NA	TRBV9
CASSYSTGEQETQYF	TGTGCCAGCAGTTACTCGACGGGGGAACAAGAGACCCAGTACTTC	TRBJ2-5	NA	NA	TRBV6-5
CASSPKPPGTSTDTQYF	TGTGCCAGCAGTCCCAAACCCCCCGGGACATCGACAGATACGCAGTATTTT	TRBJ2-3	NA	NA	TRBV6-2/TRBV6-3
CSALRAGGVGEQFF	TGCAGCGCCCTCAGAGCGGGAGGGGTGGGTGAGCAGTTCTTC	TRBJ2-1	many	TRBD2	TRBV29-1
CASSQESGAGANVLTF	TGCGCCAGCAGCCAAGAATCGGGGGCTGGGGCCAACGTCCTGACTTTC	TRBJ2-6	few	NA	TRBV4-3
CASSSGTGAGDEQFF	TGTGCCAGTAGTTCCGGGACAGGGGCAGGGGATGAGCAGTTCTTC	TRBJ2-1	few	TRBD1	TRBV19
CASSSNGYTF	TGTGCCAGCAGCTCGAATGGCTACACCTTC	TRBJ1-2	NA	NA	TRBV28
CSARTGSNEQYF	TGCAGTGCTAGAACAGGGTCTAACGAGCAGTACTTC	TRBJ2-7	NA	NA	TRBV20-1
CASSLSQGTDSPLHF	TGTGCCAGCAGCTTATCTCAGGGGACGGATTCACCCCTCCACTTT	TRBJ1-6	NA	NA	TRBV11-2
CASSAGLAGGGEQYF	TGTGCCAGCAGCGCCGGACTAGCGGGGGGCGGGGAGCAGTACTTC	TRBJ2-7	few	TRBD2	TRBV9
CSAMKRLAGGEQFF	TGCAGTGCCATGAAGAGACTAGCGGGCGGTGAGCAGTTCTTC	TRBJ2-1	NA	TRBD2	TRBV20-1
CASSWRGAETQYF	TGCGCCAGCAGCTGGAGGGGAGCGGAGACCCAGTACTTC	TRBJ2-5	NA	NA	TRBV5-1
CASSIDRSTDTQYF	TGTGCCAGCAGCATAGACAGGTCCACAGATACGCAGTATTTT	TRBJ2-3	NA	NA	TRBV11-3
CSATLGSTEAFF	TGCAGTGCTACTTTGGGGTCCACTGAAGCTTTCTTT	TRBJ1-1	NA	NA	TRBV20-1
CASSSKNRGRHYGYTF	TGTGCCAGCAGTTCTAAAAACAGGGGGCGCCACTATGGCTACACCTTC	TRBJ1-2	NA	TRBD1	TRBV6-6
CSATLSGGAFGKNIQYF	TGCAGTGCTACCCTGAGCGGGGGGGCATTTGGCAAAAACATTCAGTACTTC	TRBJ2-4	NA	TRBD2	TRBV20-1
CSQPVRTRDVETQYF	TGCAGCCAGCCAGTCAGGACTAGAGACGTGGAGACCCAGTACTTC	TRBJ2-5	NA	TRBD2	TRBV20-1
CASSLERGGGGYYGYTF	TGTGCCAGCAGTTTGGAACGGGGTGGCGGTGGATACTATGGCTACACCTTC	TRBJ1-2	NA	NA	TRBV27
CASSLASLNIQYF	TGTGCCAGCAGCTTGGCGAGCTTAAACATTCAGTACTTC	TRBJ2-4	NA	NA	TRBV7-9
CASSQEGGASGYTF	TGTGCCAGCAGCCAAGAAGGGGGTGCAAGTGGCTACACCTTC	TRBJ1-2	once	NA	TRBV4-2
CASSPQTATNYGYTF	TGTGCCAGCTCACCACAGACAGCCACTAACTATGGCTACACCTTC	TRBJ1-2	NA	NA	TRBV18
CASSPTGGQPQHF	TGTGCCAGCAGCCCGACAGGGGGCCAGCCCCAGCATTTT	TRBJ1-5	once	TRBD1	TRBV27
CAWSATHGGVSADTQYF	TGTGCCTGGAGTGCTACACACGGAGGCGTGAGTGCAGATACGCAGTATTTT	TRBJ2-3	NA	NA	TRBV30
CASREGLTYEQYF	TGTGCCAGCCGGGAGGGACTAACGTACGAGCAGTACTTC	TRBJ2-7	NA	TRBD2	TRBV6-2/TRBV6-3
CASSGMNTEAFF	TGTGCCAGCAGCGGAATGAACACTGAAGCTTTCTTT	TRBJ1-1	many	NA	TRBV9
CASSQDVAASSYEQYF	TGCGCCAGCAGCCAAGATGTGGCGGCGTCCTCCTACGAGCAGTACTTC	TRBJ2-7	NA	NA	TRBV4-3